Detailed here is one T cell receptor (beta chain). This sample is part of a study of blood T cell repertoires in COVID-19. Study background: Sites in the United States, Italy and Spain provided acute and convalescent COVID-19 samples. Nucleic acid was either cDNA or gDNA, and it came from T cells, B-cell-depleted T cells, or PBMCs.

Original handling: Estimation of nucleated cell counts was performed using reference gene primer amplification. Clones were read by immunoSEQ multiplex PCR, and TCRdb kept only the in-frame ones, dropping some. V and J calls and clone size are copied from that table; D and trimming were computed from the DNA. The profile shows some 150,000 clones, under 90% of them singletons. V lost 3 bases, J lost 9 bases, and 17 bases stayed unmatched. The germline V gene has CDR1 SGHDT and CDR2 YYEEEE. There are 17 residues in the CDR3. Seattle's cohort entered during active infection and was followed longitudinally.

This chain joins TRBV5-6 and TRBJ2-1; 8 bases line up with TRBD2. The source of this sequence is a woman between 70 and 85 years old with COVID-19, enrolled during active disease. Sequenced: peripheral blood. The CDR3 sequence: CASSSRRSGVLLGEQFF. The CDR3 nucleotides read TGTGCCAGCAGCTCCCGCCGTAGCGGGGTGTTGTTGGGTGAGCAGTTCTTC.